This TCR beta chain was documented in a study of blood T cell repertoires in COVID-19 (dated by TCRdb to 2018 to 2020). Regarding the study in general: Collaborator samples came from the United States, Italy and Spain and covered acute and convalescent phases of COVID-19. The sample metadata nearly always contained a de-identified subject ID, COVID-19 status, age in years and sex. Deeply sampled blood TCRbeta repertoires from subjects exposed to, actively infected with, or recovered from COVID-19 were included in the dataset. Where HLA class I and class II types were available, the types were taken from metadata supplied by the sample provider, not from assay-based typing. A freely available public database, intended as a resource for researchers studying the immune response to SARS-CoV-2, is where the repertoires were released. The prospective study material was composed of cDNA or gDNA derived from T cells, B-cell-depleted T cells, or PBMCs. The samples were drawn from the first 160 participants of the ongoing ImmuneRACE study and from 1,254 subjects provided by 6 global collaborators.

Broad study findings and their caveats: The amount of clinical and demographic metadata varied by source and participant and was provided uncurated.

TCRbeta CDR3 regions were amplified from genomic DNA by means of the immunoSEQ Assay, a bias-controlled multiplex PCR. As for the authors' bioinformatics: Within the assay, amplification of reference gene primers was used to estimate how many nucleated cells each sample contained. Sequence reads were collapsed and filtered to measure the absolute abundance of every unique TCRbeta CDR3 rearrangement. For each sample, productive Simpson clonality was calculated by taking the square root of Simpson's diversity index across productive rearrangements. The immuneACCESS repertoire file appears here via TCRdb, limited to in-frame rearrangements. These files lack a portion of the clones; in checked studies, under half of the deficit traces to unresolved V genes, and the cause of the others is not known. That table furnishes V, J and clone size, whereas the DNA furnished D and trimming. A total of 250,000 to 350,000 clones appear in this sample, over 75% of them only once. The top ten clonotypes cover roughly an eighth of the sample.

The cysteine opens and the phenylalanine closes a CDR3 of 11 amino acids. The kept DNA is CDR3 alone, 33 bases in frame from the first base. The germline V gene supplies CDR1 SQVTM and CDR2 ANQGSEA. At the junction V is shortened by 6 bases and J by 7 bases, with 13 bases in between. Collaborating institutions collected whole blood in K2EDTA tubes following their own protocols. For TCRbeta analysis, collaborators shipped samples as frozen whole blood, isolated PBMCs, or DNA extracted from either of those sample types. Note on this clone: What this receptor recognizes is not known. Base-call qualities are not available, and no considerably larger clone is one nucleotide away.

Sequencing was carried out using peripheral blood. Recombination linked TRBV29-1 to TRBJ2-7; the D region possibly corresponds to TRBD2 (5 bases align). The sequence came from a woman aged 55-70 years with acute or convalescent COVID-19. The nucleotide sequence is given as TGCAGCGTGAAGAGCGGTTTGGAGCAGTACTTC. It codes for CSVKSGLEQYF.